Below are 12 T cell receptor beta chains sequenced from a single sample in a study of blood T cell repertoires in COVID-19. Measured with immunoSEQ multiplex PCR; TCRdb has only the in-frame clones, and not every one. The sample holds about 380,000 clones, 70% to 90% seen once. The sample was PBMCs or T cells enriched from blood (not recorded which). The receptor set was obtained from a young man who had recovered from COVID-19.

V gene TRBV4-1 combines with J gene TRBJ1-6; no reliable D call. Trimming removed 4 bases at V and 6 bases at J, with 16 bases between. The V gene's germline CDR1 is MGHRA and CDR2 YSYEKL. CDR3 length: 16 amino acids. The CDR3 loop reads CASSRPTEGLNSPLHF. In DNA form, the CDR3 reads TGCGCCAGCAGCCGGCCCACTGAGGGTCTTAATTCACCCCTCCACTTT.

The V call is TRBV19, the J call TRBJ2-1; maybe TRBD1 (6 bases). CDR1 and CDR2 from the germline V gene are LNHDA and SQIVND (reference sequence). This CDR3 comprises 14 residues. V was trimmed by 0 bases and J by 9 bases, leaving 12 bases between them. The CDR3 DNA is TGTGCCAGTAGTATAGATGGGACATCGGTTGAGCAGTTCTTC. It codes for CASSIDGTSVEQFF.

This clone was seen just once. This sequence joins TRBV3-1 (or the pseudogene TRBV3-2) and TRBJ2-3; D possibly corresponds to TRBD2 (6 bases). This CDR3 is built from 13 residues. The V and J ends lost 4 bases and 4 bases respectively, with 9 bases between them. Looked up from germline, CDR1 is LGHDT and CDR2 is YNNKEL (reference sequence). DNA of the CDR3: TGTGCCAGCAGCCGGGACTTCTCAGATACGCAGTATTTT. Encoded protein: CASSRDFSDTQYF.

CDR3 amino acids: CASSETGVGGYTF. CDR3 sequence (DNA): TGTGCCAGCAGTGAAACAGGGGTTGGCGGCTACACCTTC. The V and J genes are TRBV6-1 and TRBJ1-2; 7 bases line up with TRBD1. This CDR3 is 13 amino acids long. V lost 2 bases, J lost 8 bases, and 5 bases stayed unmatched. Germline V gene data show CDR1 as MNHNS and CDR2 as SASEGT.

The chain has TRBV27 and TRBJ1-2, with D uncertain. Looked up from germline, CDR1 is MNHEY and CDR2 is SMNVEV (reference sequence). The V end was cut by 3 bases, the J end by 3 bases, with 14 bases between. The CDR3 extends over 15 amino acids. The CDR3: CASSFVPTDDYGYTF. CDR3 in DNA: TGTGCCAGCAGTTTCGTTCCCACAGACGACTATGGCTACACCTTC.

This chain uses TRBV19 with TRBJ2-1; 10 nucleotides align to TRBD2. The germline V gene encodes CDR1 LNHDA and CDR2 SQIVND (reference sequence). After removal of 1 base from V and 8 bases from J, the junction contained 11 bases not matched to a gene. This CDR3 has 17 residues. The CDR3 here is CASSIGRGLARDHEQFF. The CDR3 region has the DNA TGTGCCAGTAGTATAGGCCGGGGACTAGCGAGGGATCATGAGCAGTTCTTC.

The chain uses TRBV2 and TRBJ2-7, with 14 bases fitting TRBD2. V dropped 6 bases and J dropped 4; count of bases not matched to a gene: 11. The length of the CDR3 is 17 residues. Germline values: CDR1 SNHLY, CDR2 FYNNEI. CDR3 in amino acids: CASSVSGTSGGLYEQYF. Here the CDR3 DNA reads TGTGCCAGCAGCGTTTCCGGGACTAGCGGGGGACTTTACGAGCAGTACTTC.

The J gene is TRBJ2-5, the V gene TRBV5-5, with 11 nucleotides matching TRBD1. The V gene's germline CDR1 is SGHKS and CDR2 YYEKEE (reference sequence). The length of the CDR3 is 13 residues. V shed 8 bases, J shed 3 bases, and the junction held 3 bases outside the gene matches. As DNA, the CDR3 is TGTGCCAGTCGGACAGGGGGCGAAGAGACCCAGTACTTC. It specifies CASRTGGEETQYF.

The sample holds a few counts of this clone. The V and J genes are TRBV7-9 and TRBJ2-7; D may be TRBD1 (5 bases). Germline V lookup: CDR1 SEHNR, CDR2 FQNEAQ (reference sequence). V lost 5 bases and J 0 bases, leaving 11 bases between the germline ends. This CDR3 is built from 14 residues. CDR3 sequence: CASSPDTGSYEQYF. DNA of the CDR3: TGTGCCAGCAGCCCGGACACGGGCTCCTACGAGCAGTACTTC.

The chain's CDR3 is CASISLGGNEQFF. The CDR3 DNA sequence: TGTGCCAGCATTTCATTGGGGGGCAATGAGCAGTTCTTC. The chain has TRBV12-3 or TRBV12-4 and TRBJ2-1; TRBD2 is a possible D gene (6 bases). The CDR3 runs 13 residues. Trimming stripped 7 bases from V and 6 bases from J, with 13 bases between.

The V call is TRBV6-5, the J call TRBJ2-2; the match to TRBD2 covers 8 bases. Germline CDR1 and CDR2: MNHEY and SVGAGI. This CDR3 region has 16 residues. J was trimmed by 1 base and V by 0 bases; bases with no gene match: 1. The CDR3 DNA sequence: TGTGCCAGCAGTTACTCGGCGGGGGGGAACACCGGGGAGCTGTTTTTT. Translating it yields CASSYSAGGNTGELFF.

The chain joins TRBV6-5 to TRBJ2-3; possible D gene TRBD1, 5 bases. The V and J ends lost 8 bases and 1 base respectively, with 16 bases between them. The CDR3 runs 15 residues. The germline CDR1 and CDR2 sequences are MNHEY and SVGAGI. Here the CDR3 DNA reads TGTGCCAGCCAAGGTGGAAGGGGTGGCACAGATACGCAGTATTTT. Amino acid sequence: CASQGGRGGTDTQYF.